The clone carrying this T cell receptor (beta chain) was seen a handful of times. This specimen comes from a study of blood T cells in healthy people across ages. For the second PCR, which ran for roughly 6 to 12 cycles, a sample-barcoded 5' primer and a J-beta primer mix were used. MiXCR, run by TCRdb on the 5' RACE reads, gives a single entry per CDR3 protein. This table holds some 1,800,000 distinct CDR3 sequences, approximately 39% found once. The clonotype was recovered from a human donor in good health. The sequenced sample consisted of blood.

The CDR3 nucleotides are TGTGCCAGCAGCCAAAGGACAGGGTCTGGCTACACCTTC. It is translated as CASSQRTGSGYTF. The chain carries TRBV3-1 and TRBJ1-2, with 8 bases matching TRBD1. The length of the CDR3 is 13 residues. CDR1 and CDR2 (germline): LGHDT, YNNKEL (reference sequence). The J segment lost 7 bases and the V segment lost 2 bases, leaving 3 bases of the junction unmatched.